This T cell receptor (beta chain) was captured by sequencing in a study of blood T cell repertoires in COVID-19. Study background: The origin of the acute and convalescent COVID-19 samples was the United States, Italy and Spain. In each case, the material was cDNA or gDNA derived from T cells, B-cell-depleted T cells, or PBMCs.

Methods used by the authors: By means of reference gene primer amplification, nucleated cell counts were estimated. The method was immunoSEQ multiplex PCR; TCRdb's version includes in-frame clones alone and lacks a portion of them. V, J and clone size derive from that table, while D and trimming were established from the DNA sequence. Of approximately 180,000 clones listed, 82% were seen once; the top ten hold approximately 4.7%. Participants were aged about 18 to 100 years from about two dozen US areas. The clonotype originates from a woman aged 60-75 years with acute COVID-19. Sequenced sample: PBMCs or T cells enriched from blood (not recorded which).

CDR3: CASSSAAGTAGNTIYF. CDR3 nucleotides: TGTGCCAGCAGCTCCGCGGCCGGGACAGCTGGAAACACCATATATTTT. The rearrangement uses TRBV11-2 and TRBJ1-3; 7 bases fit TRBD1. V lost 4 bases, J lost 2 bases, and 8 bases stayed unmatched. Germline values: CDR1 SGHAT, CDR2 FQNNGV. The CDR3 loop spans 16 amino acids.